Presented here are 11 T cell receptor beta chains from one specimen sequenced in a study of CD8 T cells in Susac syndrome. It was with random hexamers that roughly 0.5 to 1 ug RNA was reverse transcribed. In TCRdb, the immunoSEQ multiplex PCR reads were re-called with MiXCR into one record per CDR3 protein. The sample holds fewer than 1,500 distinct CDR3 sequences, roughly 66% seen once. For TEMRA sorting, memory subsets were defined by staining for CD27 and CD45RA. Sequencing was performed on CD8+ TEMRA cells from PBMCs. Subset specified: FACS-sorted terminally differentiated effector memory CD8+ T cells re-expressing CD45RA (CD8+ TEMRA). Receptors originate from a human donor with Susac syndrome.

By frequency in the sample, this clonotype is large. The chain has TRBV7-9 and TRBJ1-5; D perhaps matches TRBD1 (6 bases). Per germline, CDR1 SEHNR and CDR2 FQNEAQ (reference sequence). Trimming removed 8 bases from V and 7 bases from J, with 18 bases in between. The CDR3 extends over 14 amino acids. The CDR3 DNA sequence: TGTGCCAGCGGGAAGGGGGAAGGGCTCCAGCCCCAGCATTTT. Translated, it gives CASGKGEGLQPQHF.

The V call is TRBV20-1, the J call TRBJ2-3; TRBD1 aligns across 11 bases. Germline CDR1 reads DFQATT; CDR2 reads SNEGSKA (reference sequence). The V and J ends lost 3 bases and 1 base, in that order; junction bases with no gene match: 6. The CDR3 contains 16 residues. CDR3 nucleotides: TGCAGTGCTAGGGACAGGGGGCGCGAAGGCACAGATACGCAGTATTTT. Its protein product is CSARDRGREGTDTQYF.

The V call is TRBV10-1, the J call TRBJ2-6; no definite D call. The CDR3 runs 18 residues. Germline V lookup: CDR1 WNHNN, CDR2 SYGVQD (reference sequence). The V and J ends lost 4 bases and 5 bases respectively, with 21 bases between them. The CDR3: CASSAVQIAQSRANVLTF. The CDR3 DNA reads TGCGCCAGCAGTGCGGTTCAAATCGCACAAAGTCGGGCCAACGTCCTGACTTTC.

This clonotype was counted between two and nine times. At one end, the junction sequence differs from germline, possibly due to a read error. The genes are TRBV7-6 and TRBJ2-3; D is undetermined. This CDR3 region has 13 residues. Germline CDR1 SGHVS, CDR2 FNYEAQ. The CDR3 spells CASSLGFTDTQYF. For the CDR3, the DNA is TGTGCTAGCAGCTTGGGTTTTACAGATACGCAGTATTTT. The full variable domain, with the rest looked up from reference TRBV7-6 and TRBJ2-3, is GAGVSQSPRYKVTKRGQDVALRCDPISGHVSLYWYRQALGQGPEFLTYFNYEAQQDKSGLPNDRFSAERPEGSISTLTIQRTEQRDSAMYRCASSLGFTDTQYFGPGTRLTVL.

This sequence joins TRBV29-1 and TRBJ2-7; 9 nucleotides line up with TRBD1. CDR1 and CDR2 (germline): SQVTM, ANQGSEA. The CDR3 runs 13 residues. V was clipped by 4 bases and J by 3 bases; unmatched bases: 4. The CDR3 is CSVVGTGFYEQYF. The CDR3 bases are TGCAGCGTTGTCGGGACAGGGTTCTACGAGCAGTACTTC.

The chain couples TRBV5-4 to TRBJ2-7; 10 bases agree with TRBD1. J was trimmed by 2 bases and V by 4 bases; bases with no gene match: 9. CDR3 size: 16 residues. Germline V lookup: CDR1 SGHNT, CDR2 YYREEE (reference sequence). The CDR3 DNA reads as TGTGCCAGCAGCCCGATGTCCGGGACAGGGGCCTACGAGCAGTACTTC. Translated, it gives CASSPMSGTGAYEQYF.

To note about this clonotype: A much more abundant neighbour one base away suggests this may be a read error. This chain uses TRBV27 with TRBJ1-4, with D maybe TRBD1 (5 bases). Germline V lookup: CDR1 MNHEY, CDR2 SMNVEV (reference sequence). CDR3 size: 12 residues. Trimming left V 5 bases short and J 11 bases short, with 12 bases between. CDR3 amino acids: CASSPRGDKLFF. CDR3 nucleotides: TGTGCCAGCAGTCCTAGAGGGGATAAACTGTTTTTT.

The chain has TRBV5-6 and TRBJ1-2, with a tentative D call TRBD1 (6 bases). The germline V gene has CDR1 SGHDT and CDR2 YYEEEE. This CDR3 is built from 15 residues. Trimming pared 4 bases from V and 7 bases from J, leaving 20 bases between. The CDR3: CASSPNMAGGSGYTF. The CDR3 DNA sequence: TGTGCCAGCAGCCCCAACATGGCGGGGGGCAGTGGCTACACCTTC.

The V gene is TRBV7-9, the J gene TRBJ2-3; D remains ambiguous. Trimming left V 2 bases short and J 4 bases short, with 19 bases between. Germline V gene sequence: CDR1 SEHNR, CDR2 FQNEAQ (reference sequence). The CDR3 consists of 17 residues. CDR3 in DNA: TGTGCCAGCAGCTTAAGAACGGGCATTCGACGGGCAGATACGCAGTATTTT. Encoded protein: CASSLRTGIRRADTQYF.

On this clonotype: Mismatch with germline at one junction end may stem from a read error. V and J are TRBV27 and TRBJ2-4; 10 bases match TRBD1. Germline assignment: CDR1 MNHEY and CDR2 SMNVEV (reference sequence). The CDR3 contains 15 residues. For the CDR3, the DNA is TGTGCCTGCAGTTTAGGGACAGGGGAACACCACATCCAGTACTTC. It translates to CACSLGTGEHHIQYF.

This clonotype showed up just a few times. The rearrangement joins TRBV9 to TRBJ2-7; possible D gene TRBD2, 5 bases. The CDR3 has 12 amino acids. V was clipped by 0 bases and J by 5 bases, with 6 bases between them. The germline V gene has CDR1 SGDLS and CDR2 YYNGEE. CDR3 region: CASSVDGNEQYF. The CDR3 region has the DNA TGTGCCAGCAGCGTAGACGGGAACGAGCAGTACTTC.